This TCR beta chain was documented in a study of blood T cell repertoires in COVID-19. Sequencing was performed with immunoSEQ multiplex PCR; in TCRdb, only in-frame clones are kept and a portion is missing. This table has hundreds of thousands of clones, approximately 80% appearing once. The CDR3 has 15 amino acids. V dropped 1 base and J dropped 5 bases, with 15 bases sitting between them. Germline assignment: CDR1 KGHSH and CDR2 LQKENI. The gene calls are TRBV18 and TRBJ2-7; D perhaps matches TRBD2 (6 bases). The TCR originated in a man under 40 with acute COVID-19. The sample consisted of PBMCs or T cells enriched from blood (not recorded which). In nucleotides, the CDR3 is TGTGCCAGCTCACCACTACCCTCCGGAGGGCACGAGCAGTACTTC. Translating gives CASSPLPSGGHEQYF.